This TCR beta chain was identified during a study of T cells in Graves' hyperthyroidism and ophthalmopathy. This clonotype was seen only a few times. The target antigen is unknown. This sequence may be a read error, since a much larger clone differs from it by one base. Notes on the study in general: Model predictions of ophthalmopathy came a median 6.5 months before onset.

The TCR beta CDR3 regions underwent amplification using RNA transcripts as the source. Initially, a first-round RT-PCR of the TCR CDR3 employed the HTBI primer set. TCRdb re-analysed the multiplex PCR reads in MiXCR, keeping a single row per CDR3 protein. The table includes some 400,000 distinct CDR3 sequences, approximately 13% detected once. This TCR was sampled from a woman aged 60-75 years with Graves' hyperthyroidism. Sequencing was done on a sample of blood.

The DNA for the CDR3 is TGTGCCACCAGTGATTCGCCAGGGGACGCTCAGCCCCAGCATTTT. Translation: CATSDSPGDAQPQHF. This sequence joins TRBV24-1 and TRBJ1-5; D possibly corresponds to TRBD1 (6 bases). CDR1 is KGHDR, CDR2 SFDVKD, per germline. This CDR3 spans 15 amino acids. Trimming took off 2 bases at V and 6 bases at J, with 13 bases between the two ends.